These T cell receptor beta chains were read from a single sample in a study of T cells after yellow fever vaccination. TCRdb passed the 5' RACE reads through MiXCR, listing each CDR3 protein once. The sample has around 250,000 distinct CDR3 sequences, roughly 7.2% seen once. This sample comprised CD4+ T cells sorted from PBMCs, obtained 15 days after the yellow fever booster vaccination. The source of these receptors is a young man who received the YFV17D yellow fever vaccine. Both conserved end residues are part of each CDR3. Fields, in order: CDR3 DNA, CDR3 protein, J gene, D gene, V gene, clone size. The D gene is left open where the match is weak. Only part of the rows carry a size: once, few, many, or a class if the clone is expanded.

CDR3 DNA: TGTGCCAGCAGTACGACGGCGGGAGCGCAGTATTTT; CDR3 protein: CASSTTAGAQYF; J gene: TRBJ2-3; D gene: TRBD2; V gene: TRBV7-2; clone size: many
CDR3 DNA: TGCGCCAGCAGCCAAGTGAAGGGGCGGTACGAGCAGTACTTC; CDR3 protein: CASSQVKGRYEQYF; J gene: TRBJ2-7; D gene: NA; V gene: TRBV4-3; clone size: few
CDR3 DNA: TGTGCCAGCAGTTTAGCGGCGACTAGCGGGACCTACGAGCAGTACTTC; CDR3 protein: CASSLAATSGTYEQYF; J gene: TRBJ2-7; D gene: TRBD2; V gene: TRBV12-3/TRBV12-4; clone size: few
CDR3 DNA: TGCAGTGCTATTATGGGGGAGACCCAGTACTTC; CDR3 protein: CSAIMGETQYF; J gene: TRBJ2-5; D gene: NA; V gene: TRBV20-1; clone size: once
CDR3 DNA: TGTGCCAGCAGCCGAATTTCTAGCGGGAGATCCTACGAGCAGTACTTC; CDR3 protein: CASSRISSGRSYEQYF; J gene: TRBJ2-7; D gene: TRBD2; V gene: TRBV6-2/TRBV6-3; clone size: NA
CDR3 DNA: TGCGCCAGCAGTTCCGGGACAGCTGGTGGAAACACCATATATTTT; CDR3 protein: CASSSGTAGGNTIYF; J gene: TRBJ1-3; D gene: TRBD1; V gene: TRBV5-1; clone size: many
CDR3 DNA: TGCGCCAGCAGACTCCGGGACAGGGGTGGGACTAGCCGGGATATCTCCTACAATGAGCAGTTCTTC; CDR3 protein: CASRLRDRGGTSRDISYNEQFF; J gene: TRBJ2-1; D gene: NA; V gene: TRBV4-1; clone size: few
CDR3 DNA: TGTGCCAGCAGCTTGGGGGCGGGACTAGCGTACGAGCAGTACTTC; CDR3 protein: CASSLGAGLAYEQYF; J gene: TRBJ2-7; D gene: TRBD2; V gene: TRBV5-4; clone size: few
CDR3 DNA: TGTGCCAGCAGTTACCCTGCGGGAGGGTTGATGAATGAGCAGTTCTTC; CDR3 protein: CASSYPAGGLMNEQFF; J gene: TRBJ2-1; D gene: TRBD2; V gene: TRBV6-2/TRBV6-3; clone size: few
CDR3 DNA: TGTGCCAGCAGCTTCTACGGCGGGAGGGGCGATGAGCAGTTCTTC; CDR3 protein: CASSFYGGRGDEQFF; J gene: TRBJ2-1; D gene: TRBD2; V gene: TRBV5-4; clone size: NA
CDR3 DNA: TGTGCCAGCAGCTTTCAGGCAGGGGGCCGGGAGACCCAGTACTTC; CDR3 protein: CASSFQAGGRETQYF; J gene: TRBJ2-5; D gene: TRBD1; V gene: TRBV7-2; clone size: few
CDR3 DNA: TGCGCCAGCGAGGGGGTTAGCACAGATACGCAGTATTTT; CDR3 protein: CASEGVSTDTQYF; J gene: TRBJ2-3; D gene: NA; V gene: TRBV5-1; clone size: NA
CDR3 DNA: TGCAGTGCAAGGCTGAACACTGAAGCTTTCTTT; CDR3 protein: CSARLNTEAFF; J gene: TRBJ1-1; D gene: NA; V gene: TRBV20-1; clone size: many
CDR3 DNA: TGTGCCAGCTGTCGTAACCAGGCGGAGACCCAGTACTTC; CDR3 protein: CASCRNQAETQYF; J gene: TRBJ2-5; D gene: NA; V gene: TRBV2; clone size: NA
CDR3 DNA: TGTGCCAGCACCAGCTCAGAGAACACTGAAGCTTTCTTT; CDR3 protein: CASTSSENTEAFF; J gene: TRBJ1-1; D gene: NA; V gene: TRBV9; clone size: NA
CDR3 DNA: TGTGCCAGCTCATCAGGACTAGCGGGAGTAGAAAATGAGCAGTTCTTC; CDR3 protein: CASSSGLAGVENEQFF; J gene: TRBJ2-1; D gene: TRBD2; V gene: TRBV18; clone size: NA
CDR3 DNA: TGTGCCAGCAGCCCGGGACTTCTTACGCAGTATTTT; CDR3 protein: CASSPGLLTQYF; J gene: TRBJ2-3; D gene: NA; V gene: TRBV6-2/TRBV6-3; clone size: NA
CDR3 DNA: TGCGCCAGCAGCACGGGACAGTCCACAGATACGCAGTATTTT; CDR3 protein: CASSTGQSTDTQYF; J gene: TRBJ2-3; D gene: TRBD1; V gene: TRBV5-1; clone size: NA
CDR3 DNA: TGTGCCAGCAGTGAAATAGGGCAGGGGGCCTACAATGAGCAGTTCTTC; CDR3 protein: CASSEIGQGAYNEQFF; J gene: TRBJ2-1; D gene: TRBD1; V gene: TRBV6-1; clone size: NA
CDR3 DNA: TGTGCCAGCAGCCGAGAAGGGGGCTATAATTCACCCCTCCACTTT; CDR3 protein: CASSREGGYNSPLHF; J gene: TRBJ1-6; D gene: NA; V gene: TRBV7-2; clone size: NA
CDR3 DNA: TGTGCCAGCAGCTTGGGCCTTATCGAGCAGTACTTC; CDR3 protein: CASSLGLIEQYF; J gene: TRBJ2-7; D gene: NA; V gene: TRBV7-2; clone size: NA
CDR3 DNA: TGTGCCAGCAGCAGCAGGACAGGGGGGTCCTACAATGAGCAGTTCTTC; CDR3 protein: CASSSRTGGSYNEQFF; J gene: TRBJ2-1; D gene: TRBD1; V gene: TRBV5-6; clone size: many
CDR3 DNA: TGTGCCAGCAGCGTAGGAGTAGCTGGCGGGGAGCTGTTTTTT; CDR3 protein: CASSVGVAGGELFF; J gene: TRBJ2-2; D gene: NA; V gene: TRBV9; clone size: few
CDR3 DNA: TGCAGTGCTAGGGGCTTGGTGGAGACCCAGTACTTC; CDR3 protein: CSARGLVETQYF; J gene: TRBJ2-5; D gene: NA; V gene: TRBV20-1; clone size: many
CDR3 DNA: TGCAGCTTTAACAGGGACTCCTACGAGCAGTACTTC; CDR3 protein: CSFNRDSYEQYF; J gene: TRBJ2-7; D gene: NA; V gene: TRBV29-1; clone size: many
CDR3 DNA: TGCGCCAGCAGCTATGACAGGGGTGGGGCTTTCTTT; CDR3 protein: CASSYDRGGAFF; J gene: TRBJ1-1; D gene: TRBD1; V gene: TRBV5-1; clone size: NA
CDR3 DNA: TGTGCCAGCAACCTTCTACAGGGAGCCCCCTCCGAGCAGTACTTC; CDR3 protein: CASNLLQGAPSEQYF; J gene: TRBJ2-7; D gene: NA; V gene: TRBV28; clone size: many
CDR3 DNA: TGTGCCAGCAGCTTAGCTGGGGTTCGGAGAGGAGCCAATGAGCAGTTCTTC; CDR3 protein: CASSLAGVRRGANEQFF; J gene: TRBJ2-1; D gene: NA; V gene: TRBV7-2; clone size: NA
CDR3 DNA: TGTGCCAGCAGCTTTCAGTGGGAGCAGTACTTC; CDR3 protein: CASSFQWEQYF; J gene: TRBJ2-7; D gene: NA; V gene: TRBV7-2; clone size: many
CDR3 DNA: TGTGCCACCAGTGATGATGGGTACCAGCCCCAGCATTTT; CDR3 protein: CATSDDGYQPQHF; J gene: TRBJ1-5; D gene: NA; V gene: TRBV24-1; clone size: few
CDR3 DNA: TGTGCCAGCAGCTTAGCACCTAGCGGGACCGGGGGTACGCAGTATTTT; CDR3 protein: CASSLAPSGTGGTQYF; J gene: TRBJ2-3; D gene: TRBD2; V gene: TRBV7-2; clone size: many
CDR3 DNA: TGTGCCAGCAGCTCAGACGGCGGCCAAGAGACCCAGTACTTC; CDR3 protein: CASSSDGGQETQYF; J gene: TRBJ2-5; D gene: NA; V gene: TRBV7-2; clone size: many
CDR3 DNA: TGCAGTGCTTCACGGGAGGGGATCTACAATGAGCAGTTCTTC; CDR3 protein: CSASREGIYNEQFF; J gene: TRBJ2-1; D gene: TRBD2; V gene: TRBV20-1; clone size: few
CDR3 DNA: TGTGCCAGCAGTTTAAAGAAGGATCCAGATACGCAGTATTTT; CDR3 protein: CASSLKKDPDTQYF; J gene: TRBJ2-3; D gene: NA; V gene: TRBV27; clone size: many
CDR3 DNA: TGCAGCGTTGAAGAGCCTAGACAGGGTTTAGATACGCAGTATTTT; CDR3 protein: CSVEEPRQGLDTQYF; J gene: TRBJ2-3; D gene: TRBD1; V gene: TRBV29-1; clone size: NA
CDR3 DNA: TGCAGTGCTGGTTCTAGCGGAACAGATACGCAGTATTTT; CDR3 protein: CSAGSSGTDTQYF; J gene: TRBJ2-3; D gene: TRBD2; V gene: TRBV20-1; clone size: many
CDR3 DNA: TGCGCCAGCAGCCGACTAGCGGGAGTCACCGGGGAGCTGTTTTTT; CDR3 protein: CASSRLAGVTGELFF; J gene: TRBJ2-2; D gene: TRBD2; V gene: TRBV4-3; clone size: few
CDR3 DNA: TGTGCCAGCAGCCAAGGACAGGGGGTCTACAATGAGCAGTTCTTC; CDR3 protein: CASSQGQGVYNEQFF; J gene: TRBJ2-1; D gene: TRBD1; V gene: TRBV14; clone size: many
CDR3 DNA: TGCAGCGAGTTGACAGGGGGCACAGATACGCAGTATTTT; CDR3 protein: CSELTGGTDTQYF; J gene: TRBJ2-3; D gene: TRBD1; V gene: TRBV29-1; clone size: NA
CDR3 DNA: TGTGCCAGCGGATCCCGGGCGGGGACCCAGTACTTC; CDR3 protein: CASGSRAGTQYF; J gene: TRBJ2-5; D gene: NA; V gene: TRBV7-2; clone size: few
CDR3 DNA: TGCAGTGCTACCCGGGACAGGGGCTCCTACGAGCAGTACTTC; CDR3 protein: CSATRDRGSYEQYF; J gene: TRBJ2-7; D gene: TRBD1; V gene: TRBV20-1; clone size: few
CDR3 DNA: TGTGCCACCAGTAAGGGGAATCGGCCCCAGCATTTT; CDR3 protein: CATSKGNRPQHF; J gene: TRBJ1-5; D gene: NA; V gene: TRBV15; clone size: NA
CDR3 DNA: TGTGCCAGCAGCTTGGTCTCTAGCGGTTCTCTCGAGCAGTACTTC; CDR3 protein: CASSLVSSGSLEQYF; J gene: TRBJ2-7; D gene: TRBD2; V gene: TRBV5-6; clone size: many
CDR3 DNA: TGCAGTGCTAGTAATTTGGAGACCCAGTACTTC; CDR3 protein: CSASNLETQYF; J gene: TRBJ2-5; D gene: NA; V gene: TRBV20-1; clone size: many
CDR3 DNA: TGTGCCAGCAGCTCCACTGATCGCTACCAAGAGACCCAGTACTTC; CDR3 protein: CASSSTDRYQETQYF; J gene: TRBJ2-5; D gene: NA; V gene: TRBV7-9; clone size: few
CDR3 DNA: TGTGCCAGCAGCAGGGACTATATCGATACGCAGTATTTT; CDR3 protein: CASSRDYIDTQYF; J gene: TRBJ2-3; D gene: TRBD2; V gene: TRBV7-2; clone size: NA
CDR3 DNA: TGTGCCAGCAGCCCGGACTCGCCGAGTACGCAGTATTTT; CDR3 protein: CASSPDSPSTQYF; J gene: TRBJ2-3; D gene: NA; V gene: TRBV7-7; clone size: few
CDR3 DNA: TGTGCCAGCCTTCCCCCTGGGGCCAACGTCCTGACTTTC; CDR3 protein: CASLPPGANVLTF; J gene: TRBJ2-6; D gene: NA; V gene: TRBV28; clone size: many
CDR3 DNA: TGTGCCAGCAGCTCGCTGGGCAGGGGACGCTCTGGGGCCAACGTCCTGACTTTC; CDR3 protein: CASSSLGRGRSGANVLTF; J gene: TRBJ2-6; D gene: NA; V gene: TRBV11-1; clone size: NA
CDR3 DNA: TGCAGTGCTAGACCTAGGGGTTTCTCTGGAAACACCATATATTTT; CDR3 protein: CSARPRGFSGNTIYF; J gene: TRBJ1-3; D gene: NA; V gene: TRBV20-1; clone size: NA
CDR3 DNA: TGTGCCAGCAGTAAAATGGGGGAGCAGTTCTTC; CDR3 protein: CASSKMGEQFF; J gene: TRBJ2-1; D gene: NA; V gene: TRBV27; clone size: many
CDR3 DNA: TGTGCCTGGGATTCTGGGGCCAACGTCCTGACTTTC; CDR3 protein: CAWDSGANVLTF; J gene: TRBJ2-6; D gene: NA; V gene: TRBV7-9; clone size: many
CDR3 DNA: TGTGCCAGCAGCCGGGGACTAGCGGGAGCTACGAGGGAGACCCAGTACTTC; CDR3 protein: CASSRGLAGATRETQYF; J gene: TRBJ2-5; D gene: TRBD2; V gene: TRBV4-2; clone size: NA
CDR3 DNA: TGTGCCAGCAGCCATCTGGGGGGTGAGCAGTTCTTC; CDR3 protein: CASSHLGGEQFF; J gene: TRBJ2-1; D gene: NA; V gene: TRBV3-1; clone size: NA
CDR3 DNA: TGCAGTGCTAGACGGAGAGATGAGCAGTTCTTC; CDR3 protein: CSARRRDEQFF; J gene: TRBJ2-1; D gene: NA; V gene: TRBV20-1; clone size: many
CDR3 DNA: TGTGCCATCAGTGAGTCGGCAGGCCGAGATACGCAGTATTTT; CDR3 protein: CAISESAGRDTQYF; J gene: TRBJ2-3; D gene: NA; V gene: TRBV10-3; clone size: many
CDR3 DNA: TGTGCCAGCAGCACGGGACTAGCGATGGGCGGGGAGCTGTTTTTT; CDR3 protein: CASSTGLAMGGELFF; J gene: TRBJ2-2; D gene: TRBD2; V gene: TRBV6-1; clone size: few
CDR3 DNA: TGCAGCGTTGGGAACAGGGGCTCTGGGGCCAACGTCCTGACTTTC; CDR3 protein: CSVGNRGSGANVLTF; J gene: TRBJ2-6; D gene: TRBD1; V gene: TRBV29-1; clone size: many
CDR3 DNA: TGTGCCAGCAGTTTAGCGAGAACCACAGATACGCAGTATTTT; CDR3 protein: CASSLARTTDTQYF; J gene: TRBJ2-3; D gene: NA; V gene: TRBV12-3/TRBV12-4; clone size: few